The next 23 T cell receptor beta chains were all read from a single sample in a study of shared clonotypes between healthy human individuals. The protocol was immunoSEQ multiplex PCR, while the TCRdb copy is restricted to in-frame clones and leaves out a portion. In the table there are 400,000 to 600,000 clones, 79% of which are singletons. What was sequenced was PBMCs. The receptors stem from a woman between 40 and 50 years old in good health. Some clones in this sample may be carry-over from other donors' samples.

The DNA of the CDR3 is TGCGCCAGCAGCTTGGTGCCGGCCGAAAACACCGGGGAGCTGTTTTTT. Its translation is CASSLVPAENTGELFF. The rearrangement uses TRBV5-1 and TRBJ2-2; D call uncertain. Trimming took 0 bases from V and 2 from J, leaving 11 bases between them. The CDR3 contains 16 residues. Germline lookup yields CDR1 SGHRS and CDR2 YFSETQ.

This clone occurred a few times. The chain joins TRBV11-3 to TRBJ2-1; 12 positions agree with TRBD2. The germline CDR1 and CDR2 sequences are SGHNT and YENEEA. CDR3 length equals 14 residues. The trim removed 6 bases at V and 5 bases at J, leaving 2 bases unmatched. DNA of the CDR3: TGTGCCAGCAGGAGGACTAGCGGGGACAATGAGCAGTTCTTC. Its protein is CASRRTSGDNEQFF. Full variable domain (outside the CDR3, taken from reference TRBV11-3 and TRBJ2-1): EAGVVQSPRYKIIEKKQPVAFWCNPISGHNTLYWYLQNLGQGPELLIRYENEEAVDDSQLPKDRFSAERLKGVDSTLKIQPAELGDSAVYLCASRRTSGDNEQFFGPGTRLTVL.

The chain couples TRBV5-1 to TRBJ2-3, with 8 nucleotides matching TRBD2. The CDR3 length is 16 residues. Germline V gene lookup returns CDR1 SGHRS and CDR2 YFSETQ. The junction had 8 bases not matched to a gene; V was cut back by 0 bases and J by 5 bases. CDR3 sequence reads: CASSLVLAETGDTQYF. The CDR3 nucleotides are TGCGCCAGCAGCTTGGTACTAGCGGAGACTGGAGATACGCAGTATTTT.

The V and J genes are TRBV7-9 and TRBJ2-7; 12 positions match TRBD2. Germline values: CDR1 SEHNR, CDR2 FQNEAQ (reference sequence). Unmatched junction bases numbered 10, after V lost 5 bases and J lost 5 bases. This CDR3 spans 16 amino acids. CDR3 nucleotides: TGTGCCAGCAGCCGCGGACTAGCGGGAACTAACGACGAGCAGTACTTC. This gives the protein CASSRGLAGTNDEQYF. The full variable domain, in which reference TRBV7-9 and TRBJ2-7 provide the parts outside the CDR3, is DTGVSQNPRHKITKRGQNVTFRCDPISEHNRLYWYRQTLGQGPEFLTYFQNEAQLEKSRLLSDRFSAERPKGSFSTLEIQRTEQGDSAMYLCASSRGLAGTNDEQYFGPGTRLTVT.

The chain is built from TRBV28 and TRBJ1-2, with 11 bases fitting TRBD1. The CDR3 length is 15 residues. V was clipped by 5 bases and J by 8 bases; unmatched bases: 10. Germline-derived CDR1 and CDR2 are MDHEN and SYDVKM. The CDR3 DNA reads as TGTGCCAGCAGTCCCCTTGGACAGGGGGCGAGGGGCTACACCTTC. Translating it yields CASSPLGQGARGYTF.

There are a few counts of this clone. This chain links TRBV7-9 with TRBJ2-1, with TRBD2 identical over 8 bases. The germline V gene encodes CDR1 SEHNR and CDR2 FQNEAQ (reference sequence). This CDR3 comprises 14 residues. The V segment lost 2 bases and the J segment 8 bases; nucleotides outside the gene matches: 5. The CDR3 protein is CASSLISGSDEQFF. CDR3 coding DNA: TGTGCCAGCAGCTTAATCAGCGGGAGCGATGAGCAGTTCTTC.

This clone showed up just once. The chain has TRBV18 and TRBJ2-3; 13 bases match TRBD2. CDR3 length: 15 amino acids. Germline CDR1 and CDR2: KGHSH and LQKENI. V lost 3 bases, J lost 6 bases, and 3 bases stayed unmatched. The CDR3 loop reads CASSPTSGRTDTQYF. In DNA form, the CDR3 reads TGTGCCAGCTCACCGACTAGCGGGAGGACCGATACGCAGTATTTT.

The chain uses TRBV4-2 and TRBJ2-7, with TRBD2 matching 8 bases. There are 15 residues in the CDR3. V shed 0 bases, J shed 3 bases, and the junction held 4 bases outside the gene matches. CDR1 is LGHNA and CDR2 is YNFKEQ in the germline V gene. The CDR3 sequence: CASSQEYSGSYEQYF. The CDR3 coding sequence is TGTGCCAGCAGCCAAGAATACAGCGGGAGCTACGAGCAGTACTTC.

The chain is built from TRBV4-3 and TRBJ1-1; no clear D. V lost 0 bases and J 2 bases, leaving 7 bases between the germline ends. The CDR3 contains 14 residues. Germline V gives CDR1 LGHNA, CDR2 YSLEER. The DNA of the CDR3 is TGCGCCAGCAGCCAAGAAACGAGAAACACTGAAGCTTTCTTT. Its protein product is CASSQETRNTEAFF.

This chain uses TRBV5-1 with TRBJ2-2; D perhaps matches TRBD1 (5 bases). V gave up 0 bases and J gave up 0 bases, with 9 bases separating them. Looked up from germline, CDR1 is SGHRS and CDR2 is YFSETQ. CDR3 length: 16 residues. CDR3 bases: TGCGCCAGCAGCTTGGTCGACAGCTCGAACACCGGGGAGCTGTTTTTT. Amino acids: CASSLVDSSNTGELFF.

The DNA for the CDR3 is TGTGCCAGCAGCTCCGAAGTGGGAACTGAAGCTTTCTTT. Its protein is CASSSEVGTEAFF. The gene calls are TRBV7-7 and TRBJ1-1; D gene unclear. CDR1 and CDR2 (germline): SSHAT, FNYEAQ (reference sequence). The V gene lost 4 bases and the J gene lost 5 bases, with 11 bases spanning the gap. The CDR3 covers 13 residues.

The rearrangement uses TRBV10-3 and TRBJ2-3, with 8 bases lining up with TRBD2. The V gene end was trimmed by 0 bases and the J gene end by 8 bases; junction bases not matched to a gene: 10. The V gene's germline CDR1 is ENHRY and CDR2 SYGVKD. CDR3 length: 16 amino acids. The CDR3 sequence: CAISESTGGPRGTQYF. In DNA form, the CDR3 reads TGTGCCATCAGTGAGTCGACGGGAGGGCCGAGAGGTACGCAGTATTTT.

This clone was seen only once. The chain employs TRBV6-4 and TRBJ2-7; 10 bases fit TRBD2. This CDR3 has 17 amino acids. The germline gives CDR1 MRHNA, CDR2 SNTAGT. After removal of 6 bases from V and 5 bases from J, the junction contained 16 bases not matched to a gene. DNA of the CDR3: TGTGCCAGCAGCCGACGTCCTAGCGGGAGACCTTTGGACGAGCAGTACTTC. It is translated as CASSRRPSGRPLDEQYF.

The chain joins TRBV2 to TRBJ2-1, with TRBD1 matching 10 bases. Germline values: CDR1 SNHLY, CDR2 FYNNEI. The CDR3 spans 15 residues. J lost 9 bases, V lost 4 bases, and 9 bases had no gene match. CDR3 sequence (DNA): TGTGCCAGCAGTGCGCCGAGGACAGGGGGAATTGAGCAGTTCTTC. It specifies CASSAPRTGGIEQFF.

The chain combines TRBV10-3 with TRBJ1-1, with D perhaps TRBD1 (5 bases). V gave up 0 bases and J gave up 3 bases, with 8 bases separating them. This CDR3 spans 14 amino acids. Germline assignment: CDR1 ENHRY and CDR2 SYGVKD. The DNA of the CDR3 is TGTGCCATCAGTGAGTCGGGGCAGTACACTGAAGCTTTCTTT. It yields the protein CAISESGQYTEAFF.

The chain uses TRBV10-3 and TRBJ1-2; 7 bases fit TRBD1. V shed 7 bases and J 3 bases; nucleotides not matched to a gene: 17. The CDR3 has 17 residues. The germline CDR1 and CDR2 sequences are ENHRY and SYGVKD. For the CDR3, the DNA is TGTGCCATCAAGTTGGGCACAGGGGATAACAAAGACTATGGCTACACCTTC. This codes for CAIKLGTGDNKDYGYTF.

This chain joins TRBV18 and TRBJ1-4, with D perhaps matching TRBD1 (6 bases). In germline, CDR1 is KGHSH, CDR2 LQKENI. V lost 3 bases to trimming and J lost 8 bases, with 10 bases between them. The CDR3 covers 13 residues. The chain's CDR3 is CASSPRGNEKLFF. As DNA, the CDR3 is TGTGCCAGCTCACCCAGGGGTAACGAAAAACTGTTTTTT.

This clone is medium-sized by share. This chain connects TRBV19 to TRBJ2-7; possibly TRBD2 for D (5 bases). The CDR3 runs 13 residues. CDR1 is LNHDA and CDR2 is SQIVND in the germline V gene (reference sequence). The V end lost 8 bases, the J end lost 2 bases, and 13 bases lay between the germline ends. CDR3 nucleotide sequence: TGTGCCAGTTCCCCCGGGGTACCCTACGAGCAGTACTTC. Amino acids: CASSPGVPYEQYF.

J is TRBJ1-2 and V is TRBV18; TRBD1 agrees at 7 bases. The CDR3 has 16 amino acids. Germline V CDR1 and CDR2: KGHSH, LQKENI. With 2 bases clipped from V and 1 base from J, the junction kept 7 bases outside the gene matches. This CDR3 reads CASSPSLQGLNYGYTF. Written as DNA, the CDR3 is TGTGCCAGCTCACCATCTTTACAGGGGCTTAACTATGGCTACACCTTC.

The J gene is TRBJ1-2, the V gene TRBV29-1; D might be TRBD1 (5 bases). This CDR3 is built from 12 residues. Per the germline V gene, CDR1 is SQVTM and CDR2 is ANQGSEA. V was shortened by 7 bases and J by 2 bases, with 11 bases between the two germline ends. The CDR3, as DNA: TGCAGCGGAAGAGGGGTCAACTATGGCTACACCTTC. Protein product: CSGRGVNYGYTF.

V and J are TRBV9 and TRBJ1-5; unclear D gene. V gave up 0 bases and J gave up 1 base, with 5 bases separating them. In germline, CDR1 is SGDLS, CDR2 YYNGEE. This CDR3 comprises 14 residues. CDR3 coding DNA: TGTGCCAGCAGCGTAGAACCAAGCAATCAGCCCCAGCATTTT. It yields the protein CASSVEPSNQPQHF.

The genes are TRBV28 and TRBJ2-7; TRBD2 matches at 11 bases. The CDR3 has 15 amino acids. Germline V CDR1 and CDR2: MDHEN, SYDVKM. V trimming: 2 bases; J trimming: 7 bases; junction bases outside the gene matches: 7. In nucleotides, the CDR3 is TGTGCCAGCAGTTTAAAGACTAGCGGGATAGAGGAGCAGTACTTC. It is translated as CASSLKTSGIEEQYF.

The chain combines TRBV15 with TRBJ2-7; D unresolved. Trimming left V 3 bases short and J 3 bases short, with 12 bases between. CDR3 size: 14 residues. Germline-derived CDR1 and CDR2 are LNHNV and YYDKDF (reference sequence). The CDR3 protein is CATSSLTVLYEQYF. The CDR3 nucleotides are TGTGCCACCAGCAGCCTAACGGTTCTCTACGAGCAGTACTTC.